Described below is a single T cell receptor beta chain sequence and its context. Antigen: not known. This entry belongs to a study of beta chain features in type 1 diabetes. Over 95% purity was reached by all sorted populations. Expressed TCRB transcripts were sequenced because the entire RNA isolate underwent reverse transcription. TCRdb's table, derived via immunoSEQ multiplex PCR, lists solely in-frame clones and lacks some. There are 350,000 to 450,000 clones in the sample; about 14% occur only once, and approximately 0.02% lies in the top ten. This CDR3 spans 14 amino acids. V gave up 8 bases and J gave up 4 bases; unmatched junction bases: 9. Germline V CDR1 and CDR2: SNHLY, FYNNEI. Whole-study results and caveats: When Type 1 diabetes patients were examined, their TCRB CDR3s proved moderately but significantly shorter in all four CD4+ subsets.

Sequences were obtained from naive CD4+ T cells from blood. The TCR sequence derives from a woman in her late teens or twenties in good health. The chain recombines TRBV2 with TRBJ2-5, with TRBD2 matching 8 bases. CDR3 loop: CASGRRAGVETQYF. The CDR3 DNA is TGTGCCAGCGGGAGAAGAGCGGGAGTAGAGACCCAGTACTTC.